These 27 T cell receptor beta chains were all obtained from the same sample, sequenced in a study of OX40 agonist ivuxolimab in advanced cancers. Libraries were prepared by immunoSEQ multiplex PCR; TCRdb keeps only in-frame clonotypes and omits some of them. The sample records more than 25,000 clones, around 86% being singletons. Here the sequenced sample was CD4+ or CD8+ T cells sorted from blood, taken in a trial of the OX40 agonist ivuxolimab. These receptors were taken from an adult with an advanced solid tumor such as melanoma, head and neck, liver or kidney cancer.

The chain combines TRBV5-1 with TRBJ2-5; the D gene is possibly TRBD1 (5 bases). In germline, CDR1 is SGHRS, CDR2 YFSETQ. The ends were cut back, 4 bases at V and 4 bases at J, with 14 bases in the middle. The CDR3 consists of 14 residues. In DNA form, the CDR3 reads TGCGCCAGCAGCGAAGGGGAACGGATAGAGACCCAGTACTTC. Its translation is CASSEGERIETQYF.

This chain joins TRBV7-9 and TRBJ2-3; 10 bases are a match to TRBD1. The CDR3 is 16 amino acids. Germline CDR1 reads SEHNR; CDR2 reads FQNEAQ (reference sequence). After removal of 4 bases from V and 1 base from J, the junction contained 5 bases not matched to a gene. CDR3 in DNA: TGTGCCAGCAGCTCGACAGGGGGCATAGGCACAGATACGCAGTATTTT. It translates to CASSSTGGIGTDTQYF.

The chain uses TRBV19 and TRBJ2-2, with unresolved D. Germline V CDR1 and CDR2: LNHDA, SQIVND (reference sequence). This CDR3 comprises 12 residues. Trimming removed 7 bases from V and 1 base from J, with 4 bases in between. The CDR3 nucleotides are TGTGCCAGTACCATGAACACCGGGGAGCTGTTTTTT. Translated, it gives CASTMNTGELFF.

The chain is built from TRBV28 and TRBJ2-7; D is unresolved. The CDR3 runs 15 residues. The germline V and J ends were trimmed by 4 bases and 0 bases, with 13 bases remaining between them. CDR1 MDHEN and CDR2 SYDVKM come from the germline V gene. This CDR3 reads CASSWMRGVSYEQYF. CDR3 sequence (DNA): TGTGCCAGCAGTTGGATGCGAGGAGTCTCCTACGAGCAGTACTTC.

In regard to this clone: Mismatch with germline at one junction end may stem from a read error. CDR3 DNA sequence: TGTGCCACCAGCGGGCGGGGGGGCTCCCACAATGAGCAGTTCTTC. The encoded protein is CATSGRGGSHNEQFF. The rearrangement joins TRBV15 to TRBJ2-1; 9 nucleotides match TRBD2. The germline gives CDR1 LNHNV, CDR2 YYDKDF (reference sequence). The CDR3 loop spans 15 amino acids.

The chain employs TRBV4-2 and TRBJ1-5; 7 bases map to TRBD1. With V trimmed by 1 base and J by 2 bases, 5 bases remained unmatched. Germline values: CDR1 LGHNA, CDR2 YNFKEQ. The CDR3 loop spans 16 amino acids. The DNA for the CDR3 is TGTGCCAGCAGCCAAGTTGGCCAGGGGGGCAATCAGCCCCAGCATTTT. Residues: CASSQVGQGGNQPQHF.

The chain joins TRBV19 to TRBJ2-7, with 8 bases fitting TRBD2. After removal of 3 bases from V and 1 base from J, the junction contained 5 bases not matched to a gene. CDR1 is LNHDA and CDR2 is SQIVND in the germline V gene (reference sequence). The length of the CDR3 is 15 residues. The DNA for the CDR3 is TGTGCCAGTAGTATTTCGGGAGGGAGTTCCTACGAGCAGTACTTC. Residues: CASSISGGSSYEQYF.

DNA for the CDR3: TGTACCAAAACCGAGAATAGTAGGTGTTTCGATGAGCAGTTCTTC. Its protein product is CTKTENSRCFDEQFF. The rearrangement links TRBV5-4 to TRBJ2-1; D is ambiguous. Germline V lookup: CDR1 SGHNT, CDR2 YYREEE (reference sequence). The CDR3 runs to 15 residues.

This chain links TRBV2 with TRBJ2-3; D gene ambiguous. V was shortened by 0 bases and J by 1 base, with 17 bases between the two germline ends. Germline V lookup: CDR1 SNHLY, CDR2 FYNNEI. The CDR3 consists of 18 residues. The CDR3 nucleotides are TGTGCCAGCAGTGAAGCAGCAGCTAGTGCAGGAGGCACAGATACGCAGTATTTT. Its protein product is CASSEAAASAGGTDTQYF.

This chain joins TRBV5-6 and TRBJ1-1; maybe TRBD1 (6 bases). Germline V gene lookup returns CDR1 SGHDT and CDR2 YYEEEE. V was clipped by 6 bases and J by 4 bases, with 16 bases between them. The CDR3 is 14 amino acids. CDR3 DNA sequence: TGTGCCAGCAACCCCGCAGGGGAAGGCACTGAAGCTTTCTTT. Translating it yields CASNPAGEGTEAFF.

The chain employs TRBV7-2 and TRBJ1-1, with 8 bases matching TRBD1. The CDR3 has 15 residues. Germline assignment: CDR1 SGHTA and CDR2 FQGNSA. Trimming took 4 bases from V and 4 from J; bases not matched to a gene: 8. In nucleotides, the CDR3 is TGTGCCAGCAGCTCTCGACAGGGGAGGTTCACTGAAGCTTTCTTT. Translated, it gives CASSSRQGRFTEAFF.

The genes are TRBV10-3 and TRBJ1-2; tentative D call: TRBD1 (5 bases). The germline V and J ends were trimmed by 0 bases and 6 bases, with 8 bases remaining between them. The CDR3 contains 13 residues. Looked up from germline, CDR1 is ENHRY and CDR2 is SYGVKD. CDR3 DNA sequence: TGTGCCATCAGTGAGTCTGCACAGGATGGCTACACCTTC. Encoded protein: CAISESAQDGYTF.

The chain recombines TRBV7-8 with TRBJ1-1, with D tentatively TRBD1 (6 bases). Germline lookup yields CDR1 SGHVS and CDR2 FQNEAQ. The CDR3 is 20 residues long. V was pared by 5 bases and J by 1 base, with 29 bases between. CDR3 sequence (DNA): TGTGCCAGCAGCCTAGAGCGTACAGGGCCCCCACACCGTGAGAACACTGAAGCTTTCTTT. It encodes CASSLERTGPPHRENTEAFF.

This chain joins TRBV13 and TRBJ1-2; D is unresolved. The germline CDR1 and CDR2 sequences are PRHDT and FYEKMQ (reference sequence). Trimming shortened V by 4 bases and J by 0 bases, and 9 bases separated the two germline ends. The CDR3 runs to 14 residues. The CDR3 sequence is CASSSTTANYGYTF. DNA of the CDR3: TGTGCCAGCAGCTCGACGACTGCTAACTATGGCTACACCTTC.

This chain links TRBV7-9 with TRBJ2-5; 10 bases match TRBD2. The V and J ends lost 5 bases and 1 base, in that order; junction bases with no gene match: 10. Looked up from germline, CDR1 is SEHNR and CDR2 is FQNEAQ (reference sequence). The CDR3 is made up of 17 amino acids. CDR3 amino acids: CASSPDTSGGAQETQYF. CDR3 in DNA: TGTGCCAGCAGCCCAGATACGAGCGGGGGGGCCCAAGAGACCCAGTACTTC.

Only a few counts were recorded for this clone. CDR3 loop: CASSELAGTTDTQYF. In DNA, the CDR3 is TGTGCCAGCAGTGAACTAGCGGGCACCACAGATACGCAGTATTTT. The V gene is TRBV2, the J gene TRBJ2-3; 8 bases are shared with TRBD2. The germline V gene encodes CDR1 SNHLY and CDR2 FYNNEI. Germline trimming cut 2 bases from V and 2 bases from J; bases unmatched to any gene: 3. The CDR3 is 15 amino acids.

The V call is TRBV7-9, the J call TRBJ2-5, with D possibly TRBD1 on 5 matching bases. V shed 2 bases and J shed 5 bases, with 12 bases lying between them. This CDR3 region has 14 residues. Germline loops: CDR1 SEHNR, CDR2 FQNEAQ (reference sequence). Here the CDR3 reads CASSLSPAGETQYF. As DNA, the CDR3 is TGTGCCAGCAGCTTATCACCCGCAGGGGAGACCCAGTACTTC.

The chain uses TRBV11-3 and TRBJ2-3, with 9 positions matching TRBD2. The V and J ends lost 2 bases and 2 bases, in that order; junction bases with no gene match: 2. The CDR3 has 15 residues. The germline V gene has CDR1 SGHNT and CDR2 YENEEA. This CDR3 is CASSLPSGTTDTQYF. CDR3 bases: TGTGCCAGCAGCTTACCTAGCGGGACCACAGATACGCAGTATTTT.

The chain is built from TRBV11-1 and TRBJ2-5, with D perhaps matching TRBD1 or TRBD2 (6 bases each). The CDR3 length is 17 residues. Trimming removed 0 bases from V and 1 base from J, with 15 bases in between. CDR1 SGHAT and CDR2 FQDESV come from the germline V gene (reference sequence). CDR3 sequence reads: CASSLAVFGGGQETQYF. The CDR3 region has the DNA TGTGCCAGCAGCTTAGCCGTTTTCGGGGGCGGCCAAGAGACCCAGTACTTC. The full variable domain, with the rest looked up from reference TRBV11-1 and TRBJ2-5, is EAEVAQSPRYKITEKSQAVAFWCDPISGHATLYWYRQILGQGPELLVQFQDESVVDDSQLPKDRFSAERLKGVDSTLKIQPAELGDSAMYLCASSLAVFGGGQETQYFGPGTRLLVL.

This chain joins TRBV6-1 and TRBJ1-1, with TRBD1 as a possible D gene (6 bases). The CDR3 consists of 15 residues. The V end was cut by 5 bases, the J end by 0 bases, with 13 bases between. Germline CDR1 MNHNS, CDR2 SASEGT. The CDR3 sequence: CASSWGLFMNTEAFF. CDR3 nucleotides: TGTGCCAGCAGTTGGGGGCTTTTTATGAACACTGAAGCTTTCTTT.

In regard to this clone: One end of the junction is discordant with germline, which a read error may explain. V and J are TRBV7-9 and TRBJ1-2; tentative D call: TRBD1 (6 bases). Germline V gives CDR1 SEHNR, CDR2 FQNEAQ (reference sequence). The CDR3 sequence is 13 residues long. In DNA, the CDR3 is TGTGCCAGCACCTTACAGGGTTCCTATGGCTACACCTTC. Its translation is CASTLQGSYGYTF. The full variable domain, in which reference TRBV7-9 and TRBJ1-2 provide the parts outside the CDR3, is DTGVSQNPRHKITKRGQNVTFRCDPISEHNRLYWYRQTLGQGPEFLTYFQNEAQLEKSRLLSDRFSAERPKGSFSTLEIQRTEQGDSAMYLCASTLQGSYGYTFGSGTRLTVV.

In this sample, this clone turned up a few times. CDR3 DNA sequence: TGTGCCAGCAGTCCCCCGGGACGAGACTACGAGCAGTACTTC. This encodes CASSPPGRDYEQYF. The chain employs TRBV7-6 and TRBJ2-7; D might be TRBD1 or TRBD2, each matching 5 bases. Germline loops: CDR1 SGHVS, CDR2 FNYEAQ. The V gene lost 6 bases and the J gene lost 3 bases, with 15 bases spanning the gap. CDR3 length: 14 residues. Supplemented by reference TRBV7-6 and TRBJ2-7, the full variable domain reads GAGVSQSPRYKVTKRGQDVALRCDPISGHVSLYWYRQALGQGPEFLTYFNYEAQQDKSGLPNDRFSAERPEGSISTLTIQRTEQRDSAMYRCASSPPGRDYEQYFGPGTRLTVT.

The chain joins TRBV18 to TRBJ1-5; possibly TRBD1 for D (6 bases). The germline V gene encodes CDR1 KGHSH and CDR2 LQKENI. The CDR3 loop spans 15 amino acids. Trimming removed 5 bases from V and 0 bases from J, with 11 bases in between. Here the CDR3 DNA reads TGTGCCAGCTCATCAGGGGTTGATAGCAATCAGCCCCAGCATTTT. Its protein is CASSSGVDSNQPQHF.

This chain uses TRBV5-5 with TRBJ2-2; D may match TRBD1 or TRBD2 (5 bases each). This CDR3 comprises 14 residues. CDR1 is SGHKS and CDR2 is YYEKEE in the germline V gene (reference sequence). V was cut by 0 bases and J by 7 bases, with 10 bases left in between. DNA for the CDR3: TGTGCCAGCAGCTTGGCCGAGGGGATCGGGGAGCTGTTTTTT. Translation: CASSLAEGIGELFF.

The genes are TRBV28 and TRBJ2-7; 13 bases are a match to TRBD2. CDR1 and CDR2 from the germline V gene are MDHEN and SYDVKM. This CDR3 has 17 residues. V lost 5 bases to trimming and J lost 3 bases; unmatched junction nucleotides: 10. CDR3 DNA: TGTGCCAGCAGTCTCGGACTAGCGGGAGTCGGGATCTACGAGCAGTACTTC. Translation: CASSLGLAGVGIYEQYF.

The chain links TRBV19 to TRBJ2-7, with D possibly matching TRBD2 (9 bases). Trimming shortened V by 6 bases and J by 4 bases, and 22 bases separated the two germline ends. The CDR3 extends over 16 amino acids. Germline assignment: CDR1 LNHDA and CDR2 SQIVND (reference sequence). CDR3 sequence reads: CASSRGLAGPAYEQYF. For the CDR3, the DNA is TGTGCCAGTAGCAGGGGGCTAGCGGGACCGGCATACGAGCAGTACTTC.

Here the CDR3 reads CASSTGGLRNSGANVLTF. The CDR3 nucleotides read TGCGCCAGCAGCACCGGGGGTCTCCGTAACTCTGGGGCCAACGTCCTGACTTTC. V gene TRBV5-1 combines with J gene TRBJ2-6, with D tentatively TRBD2 (6 bases). The CDR3 length is 18 residues. The V and J ends lost 4 bases and 0 bases respectively, with 17 bases between them. Germline V CDR1 and CDR2: SGHRS, YFSETQ.